The 29 T cell receptor beta chains given below trace back to one sample, sequenced in a study of cytomegalovirus exposure and HLA in healthy donors. Vbeta (60) and Jbeta (13) primers were used in the PCR. Assay: immunoSEQ multiplex PCR; the TCRdb copy retains only in-frame clones and omits some. The sample carries roughly 110,000 clones, roughly 80% recorded once. The sample was PBMCs. Receptors originate from a man aged 50 to 60 in good health and CMV-seronegative.

The chain links TRBV7-9 to TRBJ2-1, with 10 bases fitting TRBD2. The CDR3 is 15 residues long. The germline CDR1 and CDR2 sequences are SEHNR and FQNEAQ (reference sequence). The V and J ends lost 2 bases and 4 bases, in that order; junction bases with no gene match: 2. The CDR3 DNA follows: TGTGCCAGCAGCTTATCTAGCGGGGGTTACAATGAGCAGTTCTTC. Amino acids: CASSLSSGGYNEQFF.

The chain links TRBV7-2 to TRBJ2-5; D is possibly TRBD2 (6 bases). The CDR3 is 15 residues long. Trimming pared 5 bases from V and 1 base from J, leaving 14 bases between. Germline CDR1 is SGHTA and CDR2 is FQGNSA. CDR3 coding DNA: TGTGCCAGCAGCCAACATGCGGGAACCCAAGAGACCCAGTACTTC. Translating gives CASSQHAGTQETQYF.

This clone was recorded only once. CDR3 loop: CASSILVGQRNQPQHF. The CDR3 bases are TGTGCCAGTAGTATACTCGTGGGACAGAGAAATCAGCCCCAGCATTTT. The V call is TRBV19, the J call TRBJ1-5; 7 nucleotides align to TRBD1. The length of the CDR3 is 16 residues. J gave up 4 bases and V 2 bases, and 8 bases lay outside the gene matches. Germline CDR1 is LNHDA and CDR2 is SQIVND (reference sequence).

The chain is built from TRBV9 and TRBJ2-2; 14 bases fit TRBD2. Germline CDR1 reads SGDLS; CDR2 reads YYNGEE. Trimming took 3 bases from V and 1 from J; bases not matched to a gene: 11. CDR3 size: 20 residues. The CDR3 bases are TGTGCCAGCAGCGGCAGAATGGGACTAGCGGGGGCTCGGAACACCGGGGAGCTGTTTTTT. Amino acid sequence: CASSGRMGLAGARNTGELFF.

V is TRBV5-4 and J is TRBJ1-2, with no clear D. Germline V gene lookup returns CDR1 SGHNT and CDR2 YYREEE (reference sequence). This CDR3 has 13 amino acids. The V end was cut by 4 bases, the J end by 7 bases, with 14 bases between. The CDR3 region is CASSGGSGVGYTF. In nucleotides, the CDR3 is TGTGCCAGCAGCGGTGGGAGTGGGGTTGGCTACACCTTC.

This sequence joins TRBV27 and TRBJ1-2; D is uncertain. Germline V gene sequence: CDR1 MNHEY, CDR2 SMNVEV (reference sequence). The CDR3 has 14 residues. Trimming removed 0 bases from V and 2 bases from J, with 7 bases in between. CDR3 protein: CASSLSTGNYGYTF. The CDR3 nucleotides are TGTGCCAGCAGTTTATCGACGGGGAACTATGGCTACACCTTC.

The chain is built from TRBV2 and TRBJ1-2; D is unclear. Trimming pared 5 bases from V and 3 bases from J, leaving 16 bases between. Germline-derived CDR1 and CDR2 are SNHLY and FYNNEI. The CDR3 runs to 15 residues. The CDR3 protein is CASSQTATYDYGYTF. CDR3 nucleotide sequence: TGTGCCAGCAGTCAAACAGCAACGTATGACTATGGCTACACCTTC.

J is TRBJ1-2 and V is TRBV5-6; D gene unclear. Germline assignment: CDR1 SGHDT and CDR2 YYEEEE. This CDR3 has 17 residues. Trimming cost V 0 bases and J 0 bases, with 15 bases left between them. The CDR3 here is CASSLASRGISNYGYTF. CDR3 nucleotide sequence: TGTGCCAGCAGCTTGGCCAGCCGGGGAATCTCTAACTATGGCTACACCTTC.

The genes are TRBV20-1 and TRBJ2-7; weak D call: TRBD1 (5 bases). The V gene lost 4 bases and the J gene lost 6 bases, with 10 bases spanning the gap. Per germline, CDR1 DFQATT and CDR2 SNEGSKA (reference sequence). The CDR3 covers 11 residues. DNA of the CDR3: TGCAGTGCTATGGGGCGGCCCGAGCAGTACTTC. Amino acids: CSAMGRPEQYF.

V is TRBV28 and J is TRBJ1-2, with D perhaps TRBD1 (5 bases). The V end was cut by 4 bases, the J end by 4 bases, with 10 bases between. CDR1 and CDR2 from the germline V gene are MDHEN and SYDVKM. There are 13 residues in the CDR3. The CDR3 nucleotides read TGTGCCAGCAGTTCCGGGGGGGTCTATGGCTACACCTTC. Translation gives CASSSGGVYGYTF.

This chain connects TRBV4-1 to TRBJ2-3; tentatively, D is TRBD2 (5 bases). With 1 base removed from V and 0 bases from J, the gap between germline ends came to 17 bases. Looked up from germline, CDR1 is MGHRA and CDR2 is YSYEKL. CDR3 length: 18 residues. The CDR3 spells CASSQGINKGASTDTQYF. The CDR3 DNA reads as TGCGCCAGCAGCCAAGGAATTAATAAGGGAGCGAGCACAGATACGCAGTATTTT.

The rearrangement links TRBV4-1 to TRBJ1-5, with D possibly TRBD1 on 6 matching bases. Germline V gene lookup returns CDR1 MGHRA and CDR2 YSYEKL. The V end lost 3 bases, the J end lost 8 bases, and 20 bases lay between the germline ends. The CDR3 covers 16 residues. The CDR3 protein is CASSHLLQGEGKPQHF. The CDR3 nucleotides read TGCGCCAGCAGCCACCTTCTACAGGGAGAGGGAAAGCCCCAGCATTTT.

The rearrangement uses TRBV5-1 and TRBJ1-1; perhaps TRBD1 as D (5 bases). Trimming left V 4 bases short and J 6 bases short, with 28 bases between. The germline V gene has CDR1 SGHRS and CDR2 YFSETQ. The CDR3 contains 18 residues. DNA of the CDR3: TGCGCCAGCAGCGATGAAATGTGGGACTTCGCGAGGGGCGCTGAAGCTTTCTTT. It translates to CASSDEMWDFARGAEAFF.

The CDR3 coding sequence is TGTGCCAGTAGCCCATTGGGTACCGCCGTGGGCTATTCACCCCTCCACTTT. The encoded protein is CASSPLGTAVGYSPLHF. The V gene is TRBV19, the J gene TRBJ1-6; D is unresolved. CDR3 length: 17 residues. Germline CDR1 and CDR2: LNHDA and SQIVND (reference sequence). Trimming cost V 6 bases and J 8 bases, with 23 bases left between them. Full variable domain (missing parts from reference TRBV19 and TRBJ1-6): DGGITQSPKYLFRKEGQNVTLSCEQNLNHDAMYWYRQDPGQGLRLIYYSQIVNDFQKGDIAEGYSVSREKKESFPLTVTSAQKNPTAFYLCASSPLGTAVGYSPLHFGNGTRLTVT.

The V call is TRBV7-3, the J call TRBJ2-3; 10 nucleotides line up with TRBD1. V shed 5 bases, J shed 3 bases, and the junction held 11 bases outside the gene matches. Germline CDR1 is SGHTA and CDR2 is FQGTGA. The CDR3 consists of 17 residues. Here the CDR3 reads CASSLKMGQGKTDTQYF. The CDR3 DNA follows: TGTGCCAGCAGCCTAAAAATGGGACAGGGGAAAACAGATACGCAGTATTTT.

CDR3 nucleotides: TGTGCCAGCAGTGCCGGACAGGGGGAATACGAGCAGTACTTC. Protein: CASSAGQGEYEQYF. V is TRBV25-1 and J is TRBJ2-5; 10 bases match TRBD1. The tail of the sequence fits TRBJ2-7 better, so the J call may be wrong. In germline, CDR1 is MGHDK, CDR2 SYGVNS. The CDR3 contains 14 residues.

This clone was counted between two and nine times. The chain joins TRBV5-1 to TRBJ1-2; no clear D. CDR1 is SGHRS and CDR2 is YFSETQ in the germline V gene. The length of the CDR3 is 15 residues. Trimming took off 0 bases at V and 0 bases at J, with 9 bases between the two ends. The chain's CDR3 is CASSLGAGTNYGYTF. CDR3 DNA sequence: TGCGCCAGCAGCTTGGGGGCAGGTACTAACTATGGCTACACCTTC.

The gene calls are TRBV2 and TRBJ2-7; 7 nucleotides match TRBD2. The CDR3 sequence is 13 residues long. Germline loops: CDR1 SNHLY, CDR2 FYNNEI. V was clipped by 6 bases and J by 7 bases; unmatched bases: 9. The CDR3 reads CASRTGGPWEQYF. CDR3 DNA sequence: TGTGCCAGCAGGACGGGAGGCCCCTGGGAGCAGTACTTC.

The chain links TRBV6-5 to TRBJ2-1; 10 nucleotides agree with TRBD1. The trim removed 6 bases at V and 9 bases at J, leaving 8 bases unmatched. CDR1 and CDR2 from the germline V gene are MNHEY and SVGAGI. The CDR3 is 14 residues long. CDR3 in DNA: TGTGCCAGCAGGCGACAGGGGGCTATTGGTGAGCAGTTCTTC. Residues: CASRRQGAIGEQFF.

The rearrangement uses TRBV7-2 and TRBJ2-3; 7 bases match TRBD1. The length of the CDR3 is 13 residues. CDR1 SGHTA and CDR2 FQGNSA come from the germline V gene. V was clipped by 6 bases and J by 4 bases; unmatched bases: 4. The CDR3 loop reads CASRQDRADTQYF. In DNA form, the CDR3 reads TGTGCCAGCAGACAAGACAGGGCAGATACGCAGTATTTT. The full variable domain, completed using reference TRBV7-2 and TRBJ2-3, is GAGVSQSPSNKVTEKGKDVELRCDPISGHTALYWYRQSLGQGLEFLIYFQGNSAPDKSGLPSDRFSAERTGGSVSTLTIQRTQQEDSAVYLCASRQDRADTQYFGPGTRLTVL.

This clone appeared a few times. The J gene is TRBJ1-1, the V gene TRBV2; D possibly corresponds to TRBD1 (5 bases). The CDR3 totals 13 residues. Trimming cost V 7 bases and J 5 bases, with 14 bases left between them. Germline lookup yields CDR1 SNHLY and CDR2 FYNNEI. CDR3 DNA: TGTGCCAGCAAGGGACTCTTCGGGACTGAAGCTTTCTTT. It translates to CASKGLFGTEAFF.

This sequence joins TRBV10-1 and TRBJ1-5; a weak D match, TRBD1 (5 bases). This CDR3 spans 13 amino acids. CDR1 WNHNN and CDR2 SYGVQD come from the germline V gene (reference sequence). The germline V and J ends were trimmed by 0 bases and 6 bases, with 6 bases remaining between them. The CDR3 bases are TGCGCCAGCAGTGAGTCGGGGGGTCAGCCCCAGCATTTT. Protein sequence: CASSESGGQPQHF.

This rearrangement joins TRBV5-4 to TRBJ1-6; TRBD1 might be the D (6 bases). V dropped 3 bases and J dropped 9 bases, with 16 bases sitting between them. The CDR3 has 15 residues. From germline, CDR1 is SGHNT and CDR2 YYREEE (reference sequence). The CDR3 loop reads CASSSGGGGASPLHF. As DNA, the CDR3 is TGTGCCAGCAGCTCCGGGGGCGGGGGTGCTTCACCCCTCCACTTT.

The genes are TRBV6-5 and TRBJ1-1, with D uncertain. Germline V lookup: CDR1 MNHEY, CDR2 SVGAGI. CDR3 length: 12 residues. V lost 4 bases and J lost 5, with 8 bases in between. CDR3 protein: CASSSYGTEAFF. The CDR3 region has the DNA TGTGCCAGCAGTTCGTACGGGACTGAAGCTTTCTTT.

V and J are TRBV13 and TRBJ1-5; 12 nucleotides agree with TRBD1. This CDR3 comprises 17 residues. From germline, CDR1 is PRHDT and CDR2 FYEKMQ (reference sequence). Trimming removed 4 bases from V and 0 bases from J; junction bases left unmatched: 4. The CDR3 here is CASSYGTGGNSNQPQHF. The DNA for the CDR3 is TGTGCCAGCAGCTATGGGACAGGGGGCAATAGCAATCAGCCCCAGCATTTT.

This chain connects TRBV10-2 to TRBJ1-1; tentative D call: TRBD1 (5 bases). Germline V lookup: CDR1 WSHSY, CDR2 SAAADI. This CDR3 is 15 amino acids long. V was trimmed by 0 bases and J by 3 bases, leaving 11 bases between them. The CDR3 coding sequence is TGCGCCAGCAGTGAGTCAATCAGGGCTTACACTGAAGCTTTCTTT. Protein product: CASSESIRAYTEAFF.

This rearrangement joins TRBV18 to TRBJ2-1, with D tentatively TRBD2 (6 bases). With 3 bases removed from V and 9 bases from J, the gap between germline ends came to 9 bases. The CDR3 contains 12 residues. Germline V CDR1 and CDR2: KGHSH, LQKENI. In nucleotides, the CDR3 is TGTGCCAGCTCACCGGGGGGAGGTGAGCAGTTCTTC. It translates to CASSPGGGEQFF.

V usage is TRBV19 and J usage is TRBJ2-1; weak D call: TRBD1 (5 bases). Looked up from germline, CDR1 is LNHDA and CDR2 is SQIVND (reference sequence). The CDR3 covers 13 residues. The V gene lost 1 base and the J gene lost 10 bases, with 11 bases spanning the gap. This CDR3 is CASSIGHHREQFF. CDR3 coding DNA: TGTGCCAGTAGTATAGGACACCACAGGGAGCAGTTCTTC.

For the CDR3, the DNA is TGTGCCAGCAGTGATCTAGCGGGGGGAGGAAAGACCCAGTACTTC. Translation: CASSDLAGGGKTQYF. The V and J genes are TRBV2 and TRBJ2-5; 11 bases are shared with TRBD2. CDR3 length: 15 residues. V shed 3 bases and J 6 bases; nucleotides not matched to a gene: 6. The germline V gene encodes CDR1 SNHLY and CDR2 FYNNEI.